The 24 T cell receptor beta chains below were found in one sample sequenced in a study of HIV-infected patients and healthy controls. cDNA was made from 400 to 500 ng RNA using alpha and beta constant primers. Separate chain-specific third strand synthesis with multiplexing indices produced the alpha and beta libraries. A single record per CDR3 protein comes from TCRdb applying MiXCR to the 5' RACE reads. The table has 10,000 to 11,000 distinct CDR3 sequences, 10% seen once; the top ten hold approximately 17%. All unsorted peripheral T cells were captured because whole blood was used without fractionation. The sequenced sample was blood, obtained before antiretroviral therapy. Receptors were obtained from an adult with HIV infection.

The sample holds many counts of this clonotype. This CDR3 reads CASQKTDYSTDTQYF. The DNA for the CDR3 is TGCGCCAGCCAGAAAACAGATTATAGCACAGATACGCAGTATTTT. The chain carries TRBV5-1 and TRBJ2-3; D remains unclear. In germline, CDR1 is SGHRS, CDR2 YFSETQ. With 7 bases removed from V and 0 bases from J, the gap between germline ends came to 15 bases. The CDR3 has 15 residues.

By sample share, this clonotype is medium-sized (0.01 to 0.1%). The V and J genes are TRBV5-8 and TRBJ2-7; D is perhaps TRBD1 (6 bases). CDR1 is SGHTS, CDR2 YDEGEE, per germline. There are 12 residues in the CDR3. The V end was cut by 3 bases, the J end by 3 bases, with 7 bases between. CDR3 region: CASSSDSYEQYF. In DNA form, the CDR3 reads TGTGCCAGCAGCTCGGACAGCTACGAGCAGTACTTC. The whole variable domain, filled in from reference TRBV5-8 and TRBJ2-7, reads EAGVTQSPTHLIKTRGQQATLRCSPISGHTSVYWYQQALGLGLQFLLWYDEGEERNRGNFPPRFSGRQFPNYSSELNVNALELEDSALYLCASSSDSYEQYFGPGTRLTVT.

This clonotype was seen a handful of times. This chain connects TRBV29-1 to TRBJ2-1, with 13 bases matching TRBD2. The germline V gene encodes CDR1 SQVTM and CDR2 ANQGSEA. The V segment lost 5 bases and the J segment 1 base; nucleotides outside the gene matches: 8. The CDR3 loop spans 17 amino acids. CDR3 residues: CSVPHGLAGESYNEQFF. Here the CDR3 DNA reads TGCAGCGTTCCCCATGGACTAGCGGGAGAGTCCTACAATGAGCAGTTCTTC.

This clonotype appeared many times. This CDR3 reads CASPWWRGGDNEQFF. The CDR3 nucleotides are TGTGCCAGTCCTTGGTGGCGGGGGGGTGACAATGAGCAGTTCTTC. The rearrangement links TRBV27 to TRBJ2-1, with 9 bases fitting TRBD2. Germline V gene sequence: CDR1 MNHEY, CDR2 SMNVEV (reference sequence). There are 15 residues in the CDR3. The V and J ends lost 9 bases and 5 bases, in that order; junction bases with no gene match: 11.

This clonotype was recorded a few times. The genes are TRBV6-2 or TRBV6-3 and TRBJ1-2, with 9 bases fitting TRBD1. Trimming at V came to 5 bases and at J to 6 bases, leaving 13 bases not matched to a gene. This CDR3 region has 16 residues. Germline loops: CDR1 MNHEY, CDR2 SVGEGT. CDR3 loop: CASSLPPTGGRDGYTF. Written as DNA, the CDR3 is TGTGCCAGCAGTCTCCCACCGACAGGGGGAAGGGATGGCTACACCTTC.

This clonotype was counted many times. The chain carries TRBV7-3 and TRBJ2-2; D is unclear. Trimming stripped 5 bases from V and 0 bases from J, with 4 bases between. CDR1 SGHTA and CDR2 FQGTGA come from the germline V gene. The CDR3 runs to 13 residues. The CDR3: CASSTTNTGELFF. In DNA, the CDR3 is TGTGCCAGCAGCACAACGAACACCGGGGAGCTGTTTTTT. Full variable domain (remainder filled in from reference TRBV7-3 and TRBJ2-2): GAGVSQTPSNKVTEKGKYVELRCDPISGHTALYWYRQSLGQGPEFLIYFQGTGAADDSGLPNDRFFAVRPEGSVSTLKIQRTERGDSAVYLCASSTTNTGELFFGEGSRLTVL.

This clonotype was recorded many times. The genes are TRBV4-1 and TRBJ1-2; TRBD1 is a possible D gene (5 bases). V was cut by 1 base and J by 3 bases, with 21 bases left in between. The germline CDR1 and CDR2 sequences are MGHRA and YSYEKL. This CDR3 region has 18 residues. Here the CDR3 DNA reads TGCGCCAGCAGCCAAGCCCCCCTGGCTGCTGGGACGGACTATGGCTACACCTTC. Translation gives CASSQAPLAAGTDYGYTF.

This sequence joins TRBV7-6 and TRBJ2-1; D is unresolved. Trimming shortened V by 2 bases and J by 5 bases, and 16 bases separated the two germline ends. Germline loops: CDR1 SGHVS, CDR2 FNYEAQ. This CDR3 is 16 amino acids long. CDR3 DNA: TGTGCCAGCAGCTTAAAAACCAGGATTCGGGACAATGAGCAGTTCTTC. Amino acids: CASSLKTRIRDNEQFF.

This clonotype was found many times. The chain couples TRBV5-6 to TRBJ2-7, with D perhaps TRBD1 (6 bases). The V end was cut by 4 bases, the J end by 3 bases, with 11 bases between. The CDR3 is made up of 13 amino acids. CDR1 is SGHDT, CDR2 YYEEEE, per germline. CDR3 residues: CASSRDTGYEQYF. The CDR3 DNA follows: TGTGCCAGCAGCAGGGACACGGGCTACGAGCAGTACTTC.

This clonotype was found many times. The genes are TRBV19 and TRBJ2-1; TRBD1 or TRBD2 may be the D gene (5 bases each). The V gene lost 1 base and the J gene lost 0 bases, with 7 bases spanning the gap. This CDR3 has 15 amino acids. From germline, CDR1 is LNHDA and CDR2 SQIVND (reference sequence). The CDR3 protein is CASSIAGSSYNEQFF. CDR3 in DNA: TGTGCCAGTAGTATAGCAGGGAGCTCCTACAATGAGCAGTTCTTC.

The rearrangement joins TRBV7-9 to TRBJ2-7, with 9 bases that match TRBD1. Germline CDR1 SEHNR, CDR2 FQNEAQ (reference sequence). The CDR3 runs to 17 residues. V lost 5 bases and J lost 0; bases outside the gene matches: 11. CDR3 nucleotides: TGTGCCAGCAGCGGGATACAGGGGGCAGAGAGCTCCTACGAGCAGTACTTC. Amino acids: CASSGIQGAESSYEQYF.

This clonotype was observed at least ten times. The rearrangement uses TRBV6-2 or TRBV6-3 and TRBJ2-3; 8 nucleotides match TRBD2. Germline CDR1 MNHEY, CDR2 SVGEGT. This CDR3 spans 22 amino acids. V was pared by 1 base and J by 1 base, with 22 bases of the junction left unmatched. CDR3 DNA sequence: TGTGCCAGCAGTTACTTATTTGAAGTTTGGATAGTAGGGACTAGAGGCACAGATACGCAGTATTTT. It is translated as CASSYLFEVWIVGTRGTDTQYF.

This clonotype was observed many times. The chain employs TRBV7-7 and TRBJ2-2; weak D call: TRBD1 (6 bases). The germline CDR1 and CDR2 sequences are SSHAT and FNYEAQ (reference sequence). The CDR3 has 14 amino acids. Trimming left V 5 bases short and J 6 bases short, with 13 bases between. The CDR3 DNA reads TGTGCCAGCAGCCAGGGGATGACCGCCGGGGAGCTGTTTTTT. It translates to CASSQGMTAGELFF.

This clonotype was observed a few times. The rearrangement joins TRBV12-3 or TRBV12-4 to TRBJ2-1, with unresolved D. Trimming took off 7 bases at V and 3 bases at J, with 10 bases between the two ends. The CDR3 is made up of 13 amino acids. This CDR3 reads CASNTVYYNEQFF. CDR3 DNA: TGTGCCAGCAATACGGTTTACTACAATGAGCAGTTCTTC.

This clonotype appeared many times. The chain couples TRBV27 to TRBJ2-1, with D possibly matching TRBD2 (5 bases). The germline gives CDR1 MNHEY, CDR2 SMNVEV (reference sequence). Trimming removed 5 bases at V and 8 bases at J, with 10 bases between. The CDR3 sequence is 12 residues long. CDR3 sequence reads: CASSPGIHEQFF. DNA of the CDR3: TGTGCCAGCAGTCCGGGAATCCATGAGCAGTTCTTC.

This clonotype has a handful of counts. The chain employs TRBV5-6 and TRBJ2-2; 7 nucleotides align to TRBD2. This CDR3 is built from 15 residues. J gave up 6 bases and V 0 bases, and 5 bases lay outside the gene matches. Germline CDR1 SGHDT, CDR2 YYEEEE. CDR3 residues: CASSLGREFAGELFF. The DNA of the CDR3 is TGTGCCAGCAGCTTGGGGCGGGAGTTCGCCGGGGAGCTGTTTTTT.

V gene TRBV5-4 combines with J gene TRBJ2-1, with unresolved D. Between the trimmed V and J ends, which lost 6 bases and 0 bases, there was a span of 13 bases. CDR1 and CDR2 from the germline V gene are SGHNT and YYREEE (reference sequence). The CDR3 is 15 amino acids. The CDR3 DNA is TGTGCCAGCACTTCTCCAACCAGCTCCTACAATGAGCAGTTCTTC. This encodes CASTSPTSSYNEQFF.

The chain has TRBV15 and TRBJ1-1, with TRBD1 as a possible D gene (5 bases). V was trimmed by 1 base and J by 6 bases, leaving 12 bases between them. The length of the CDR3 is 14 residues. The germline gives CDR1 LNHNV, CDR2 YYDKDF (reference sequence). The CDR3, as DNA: TGTGCCACCAGCAGAGCCCGCAGGGCGTCTGAAGCTTTCTTT. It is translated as CATSRARRASEAFF.

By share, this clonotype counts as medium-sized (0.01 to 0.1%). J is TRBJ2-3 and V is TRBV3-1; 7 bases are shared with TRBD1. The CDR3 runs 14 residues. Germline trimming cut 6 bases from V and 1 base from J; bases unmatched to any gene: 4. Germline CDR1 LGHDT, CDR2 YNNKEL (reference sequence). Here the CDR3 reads CASRAGTGTDTQYF. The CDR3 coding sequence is TGTGCCAGCAGGGCCGGGACAGGCACAGATACGCAGTATTTT.

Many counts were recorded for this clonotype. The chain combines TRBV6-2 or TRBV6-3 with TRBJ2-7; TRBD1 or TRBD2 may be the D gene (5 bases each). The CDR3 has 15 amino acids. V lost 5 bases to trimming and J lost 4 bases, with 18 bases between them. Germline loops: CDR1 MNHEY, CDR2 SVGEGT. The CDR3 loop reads CASSRPGPTPYEQYF. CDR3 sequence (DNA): TGTGCCAGCAGTCGGCCGGGACCAACGCCGTACGAGCAGTACTTC.

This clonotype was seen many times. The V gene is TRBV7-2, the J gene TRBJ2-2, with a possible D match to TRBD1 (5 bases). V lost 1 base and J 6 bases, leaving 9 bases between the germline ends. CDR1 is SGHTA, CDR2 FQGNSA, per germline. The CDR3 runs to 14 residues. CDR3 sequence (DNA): TGTGCCAGCAGCTTAGTGGTGGGGCCCGGGGAGCTGTTTTTT. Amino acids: CASSLVVGPGELFF. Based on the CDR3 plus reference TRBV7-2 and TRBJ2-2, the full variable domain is GAGVSQSPSNKVTEKGKDVELRCDPISGHTALYWYRQSLGQGLEFLIYFQGNSAPDKSGLPSDRFSAERTGGSVSTLTIQRTQQEDSAVYLCASSLVVGPGELFFGEGSRLTVL.

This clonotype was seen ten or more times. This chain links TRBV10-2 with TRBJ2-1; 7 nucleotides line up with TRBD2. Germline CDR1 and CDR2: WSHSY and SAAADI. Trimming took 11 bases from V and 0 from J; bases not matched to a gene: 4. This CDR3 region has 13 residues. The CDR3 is CASGRDSYNEQFF. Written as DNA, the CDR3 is TGCGCCTCAGGGAGGGACTCCTACAATGAGCAGTTCTTC.

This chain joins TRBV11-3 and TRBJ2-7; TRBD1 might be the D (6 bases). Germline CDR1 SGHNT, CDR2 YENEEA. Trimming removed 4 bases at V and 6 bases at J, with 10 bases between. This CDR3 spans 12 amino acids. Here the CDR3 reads CASSSRGIEQYF. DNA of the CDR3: TGTGCCAGCAGCTCTAGGGGGATCGAGCAGTACTTC. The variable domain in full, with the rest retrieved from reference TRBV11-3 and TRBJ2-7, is EAGVVQSPRYKIIEKKQPVAFWCNPISGHNTLYWYLQNLGQGPELLIRYENEEAVDDSQLPKDRFSAERLKGVDSTLKIQPAELGDSAVYLCASSSRGIEQYFGPGTRLTVT.

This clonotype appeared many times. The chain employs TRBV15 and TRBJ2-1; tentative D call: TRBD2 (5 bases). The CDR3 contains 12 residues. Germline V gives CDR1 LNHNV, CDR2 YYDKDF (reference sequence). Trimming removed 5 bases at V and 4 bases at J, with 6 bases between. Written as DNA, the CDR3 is TGTGCCACCAGCTCGGGGTACAATGAGCAGTTCTTC. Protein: CATSSGYNEQFF.